These T cell receptor beta chains were read from a single sample in a study of vaccination effects on CD4 cells after COVID-19. What these receptors recognize is not known. Repertoires were generated with immunoSEQ multiplex PCR, while TCRdb's copy carries only in-frame clones and drops some. Among 67,000 or so clones listed, approximately 79% were seen once. Sequenced material: CD4+ T cells from PBMCs cultured with HCoV-OC43 spike peptides, taken before COVID-19 vaccination. The receptors originated from a human donor who received a COVID-19 vaccine. Both conserved end residues are part of each CDR3. Fields, in order: V gene, J gene, clone size, D gene, CDR3 protein, CDR3 DNA. The D gene is left open where the match is weak. Rows give clone size only sometimes, using once, few, many, or a class for an expanded clone.

>TRBV28|TRBJ2-6|NA|TRBD2
CASSPPAGALTGANVLTF
TGTGCCAGCAGTCCACCAGCGGGGGCGCTTACCGGGGCCAACGTCCTGACTTTC
>TRBV5-1|TRBJ2-5|NA|TRBD1
CASSLDGTVYQETQYF
TGCGCCAGCAGCTTGGATGGGACAGTGTACCAAGAGACCCAGTACTTC
>TRBV24-1|TRBJ2-3|NA|NA
CATSAPPGGDRTDTQYF
TGTGCCACCAGTGCCCCACCGGGAGGGGACAGAACAGATACGCAGTATTTT
>TRBV19|TRBJ1-1|few|NA
CASSIDQMGTEAFF
TGTGCCAGTAGTATAGATCAAATGGGCACTGAAGCTTTCTTT
>TRBV7-9|TRBJ1-6|few|NA
CASSWDNSPLHF
TGTGCCAGCAGCTGGGATAATTCACCCCTCCACTTT
>TRBV11-2|TRBJ1-3|NA|NA
CARSWRGSPGNTIYF
TGTGCCCGATCGTGGAGGGGGTCCCCTGGAAACACCATATATTTT
>TRBV6-5|TRBJ2-2|few|NA
CASVGFGELFF
TGTGCCAGCGTTGGGTTCGGGGAGCTGTTTTTT
>TRBV2|TRBJ1-5|NA|TRBD1
CASTLETGPQPQHF
TGTGCCAGCACTCTCGAGACAGGGCCTCAGCCCCAGCATTTT
>TRBV19|TRBJ1-2|NA|NA
CASSPRTGGGYGYTF
TGTGCCAGTAGTCCTCGGACTGGGGGTGGATATGGCTACACCTTC
>TRBV7-3|TRBJ2-3|NA|NA
CASSLTHDRNPSTDTQYF
TGTGCCAGCAGCTTAACCCATGACAGGAACCCTAGCACAGATACGCAGTATTTT
>TRBV18|TRBJ2-5|NA|NA
CASSPPWQKTQYF
TGTGCCAGCTCACCACCGTGGCAAAAGACCCAGTACTTC
>TRBV2|TRBJ2-5|NA|TRBD2
CASSVRAGGEETQYF
TGTGCCAGCAGTGTCCGTGCGGGGGGGGAAGAGACCCAGTACTTC
>TRBV7-2|TRBJ2-3|NA|NA
CASSLAQAGTTDTQYF
TGTGCCAGCAGCTTAGCGCAGGCAGGGACGACAGATACGCAGTATTTT
>TRBV7-9|TRBJ2-5|once|TRBD2
CASSLTGGRETQYF
TGTGCCAGCAGCTTAACCGGGGGGAGAGAGACCCAGTACTTC
>TRBV4-1|TRBJ1-2|NA|NA
CASSPGSYGYTF
TGCGCCAGCAGCCCAGGCTCCTATGGCTACACCTTC
>TRBV5-1|TRBJ2-2|NA|NA
CASTMTGTNTGELFF
TGCGCCAGCACCATGACAGGCACGAACACCGGGGAGCTGTTTTTT
>TRBV2|TRBJ1-1|NA|NA
CASSARDTEAFF
TGTGCCAGCAGTGCCAGGGACACTGAAGCTTTCTTT
>TRBV27|TRBJ2-3|few|NA
CASSITRADTQYF
TGTGCCAGCAGTATTACTCGGGCAGATACGCAGTATTTT
>TRBV11-2|TRBJ1-1|NA|NA
CASSFTRGTEAFF
TGTGCCAGCAGCTTTACCAGGGGAACTGAAGCTTTCTTT
>TRBV19|TRBJ1-3|NA|NA
CASSPASGRRSGNTIYF
TGTGCCAGTAGTCCTGCCTCTGGGCGGAGGTCTGGAAACACCATATATTTT
>TRBV27|TRBJ2-1|NA|NA
CASSFRGLNEQFF
TGTGCCAGCAGTTTCAGGGGCTTAAATGAGCAGTTCTTC
>TRBV30|TRBJ2-5|NA|NA
CAWRKTAYQETQYF
TGTGCCTGGAGGAAGACAGCGTACCAAGAGACCCAGTACTTC
>TRBV4-1|TRBJ1-6|NA|TRBD1
CASSRGSGSGGENSPLHF
TGCGCCAGCAGCCGGGGGTCCGGTTCAGGGGGCGAGAATTCACCCCTCCACTTT
>TRBV5-6|TRBJ1-4|NA|NA
CASSLAGGATNEKLFF
TGTGCCAGCAGCTTGGCCGGGGGGGCAACTAATGAAAAACTGTTTTTT